This passage covers 20 T cell receptor beta chains from one sample sequenced in a study of monozygotic twins with inflammatory bowel disease. Reanalyzing the 5' RACE reads, TCRdb keeps one entry per CDR3 protein, without DNA. The sample totals 80,000 or so distinct CDR3 sequences. The sequenced material came from blood. The receptors were sampled from a human donor with ulcerative colitis or Crohn's disease, or a healthy co-twin of an affected twin (not recorded which).

The rearrangement links TRBV5-1 to TRBJ2-1. Germline V gene sequence: CDR1 SGHRS, CDR2 YFSETQ. The CDR3 length is 14 residues. The CDR3 loop reads CASSLETSYNEQFF.

V and J are TRBV7-2 and TRBJ2-1; with no DNA, the TCRdb D assignment of TRBD2 cannot be verified. Germline V gene sequence: CDR1 SGHTA, CDR2 FQGNSA. The CDR3 loop spans 16 amino acids. The CDR3 loop reads CASSLVPTTLYNEQFF.

The CDR3 sequence is CASSSVDEQFF. This chain joins TRBV7-2 and TRBJ2-1. There are 11 residues in the CDR3. CDR1 is SGHTA, CDR2 FQGNSA, per germline.

The chain joins TRBV5-1 to TRBJ1-1; TCRdb names TRBD1, which stays unverified in the absence of DNA. This CDR3 has 13 amino acids. Germline V CDR1 and CDR2: SGHRS, YFSETQ. The chain's CDR3 is CASFDRVNTEAFF.

The chain is built from TRBV20-1 and TRBJ1-3. The germline gives CDR1 DFQATT, CDR2 SNEGSKA (reference sequence). The CDR3 totals 20 residues. The CDR3 sequence: CSARDLEGFAKGASGNTIYF.

CDR3 residues: CASNPYWTGEEGYGYTF. The V and J genes are TRBV5-6 and TRBJ1-2; the D call from TCRdb, TRBD1, cannot be confirmed without DNA. The CDR3 sequence is 17 residues long. Germline CDR1 SGHDT, CDR2 YYEEEE.

V is TRBV12-3 or TRBV12-4 and J is TRBJ2-7; the D call of TRBD1 rests on TCRdb alone, since no DNA is present to check it. The CDR3 spans 16 residues. CDR3 amino acids: CASSFGTGVFPGEQYF.

The chain couples TRBV5-1 to TRBJ2-7; there is no DNA to check the TCRdb D call of TRBD1. This CDR3 region has 16 residues. CDR1 is SGHRS and CDR2 is YFSETQ in the germline V gene. This chain's CDR3 is CASSSDPSRGNYEQYF.

The rearrangement uses TRBV7-6 and TRBJ2-7; TCRdb calls TRBD1, which cannot be checked without DNA. CDR3 length equals 12 residues. Germline CDR1 SGHVS, CDR2 FNYEAQ. This CDR3 is CASSSQGYEQYF.

The CDR3 sequence is CASSRDNNYGYTF. The genes are TRBV5-1 and TRBJ1-2; the TCRdb call, TRBD1, lacks DNA for checking. CDR1 is SGHRS and CDR2 is YFSETQ in the germline V gene. The CDR3 extends over 13 amino acids.

J is TRBJ1-1 and V is TRBV15; absent DNA, TCRdb's TRBD1 call cannot be checked. The CDR3 has 15 amino acids. Germline V gene lookup returns CDR1 LNHNV and CDR2 YYDKDF (reference sequence). CDR3 residues: CATSRTRVDGTEAFF.

The rearrangement links TRBV5-1 to TRBJ2-2; the TRBD1 assignment by TCRdb is unverifiable without DNA. The CDR3 is 14 residues long. Germline V CDR1 and CDR2: SGHRS, YFSETQ. CDR3 protein: CASSDRTDTGELFF.

The gene calls are TRBV3-1 and TRBJ2-7. Germline V gives CDR1 LGHDT, CDR2 YNNKEL (reference sequence). This CDR3 spans 11 amino acids. The CDR3 here is CASSQTDEQYF.

The chain couples TRBV6-5 to TRBJ1-1; TCRdb picks TRBD1, but there is no DNA to check that call. This CDR3 has 19 amino acids. Germline assignment: CDR1 MNHEY and CDR2 SVGAGI. The CDR3 sequence is CASSYEHSRDRAGDTEAFF.

The CDR3 sequence: CSALQSPPLHF. The chain combines TRBV20-1 with TRBJ1-6. This CDR3 has 11 residues. Looked up from germline, CDR1 is DFQATT and CDR2 is SNEGSKA (reference sequence).

J is TRBJ1-1 and V is TRBV5-5. Germline V CDR1 and CDR2: SGHKS, YYEKEE (reference sequence). This CDR3 is 14 amino acids long. The CDR3 loop is CASSLRAGNTEAFF.

The gene calls are TRBV12-3 or TRBV12-4 and TRBJ1-1. This CDR3 region has 13 residues. CDR3 sequence reads: CASSSREGTEAFF.

This CDR3 reads CASSIFSVQTDTQYF. The chain is built from TRBV19 and TRBJ2-3. Germline CDR1 is LNHDA and CDR2 is SQIVND (reference sequence). This CDR3 spans 15 amino acids. Looking up the rest from reference TRBV19 and TRBJ2-3 gives the full variable domain: DGGITQSPKYLFRKEGQNVTLSCEQNLNHDAMYWYRQDPGQGLRLIYYSQIVNDFQKGDIAEGYSVSREKKESFPLTVTSAQKNPTAFYLCASSIFSVQTDTQYFGPGTRLTVL.

The gene calls are TRBV10-3 and TRBJ1-1; lacking DNA, the TRBD1 call made by TCRdb goes unchecked. This CDR3 contains 15 residues. The germline gives CDR1 ENHRY, CDR2 SYGVKD. The CDR3 is CAISSRDRYNTEAFF.

The genes are TRBV2 and TRBJ1-1; checking the TCRdb D call of TRBD1 is not possible without DNA. CDR1 and CDR2 (germline): SNHLY, FYNNEI. The CDR3 consists of 12 residues. This CDR3 reads CASSRQDTEAFF. The variable domain in full, completed from reference TRBV2 and TRBJ1-1, reads EPEVTQTPSHQVTQMGQEVILRCVPISNHLYFYWYRQILGQKVEFLVSFYNNEISEKSEIFDDQFSVERPDGSNFTLKIRSTKLEDSAMYFCASSRQDTEAFFGQGTRLTVV.